This TCR beta chain was recovered during a study of lymphopenia after photon versus proton radiotherapy. V lost 4 bases and J lost 3; bases outside the gene matches: 13. The CDR3 contains 17 residues. The germline gives CDR1 SGDLS, CDR2 YYNGEE. Using immunoSEQ multiplex PCR, the repertoire was profiled, and TCRdb retains in-frame clones only, with some absent. The data hold around 63,000 clones, with around 87% observed a single time. The genes are TRBV9 and TRBJ1-3, with 7 positions matching TRBD1. This receptor was identified in a middle-aged man with gastric cancer. The sequences come from peripheral blood, collected from a patient treated with photon-based radiotherapy. Here the CDR3 DNA reads TGTGCCAGCAGCCCTGGGACAGCCGTGAAGTTTGGAAACACCATATATTTT. Its protein product is CASSPGTAVKFGNTIYF. Together with reference TRBV9 and TRBJ1-3, the CDR3 gives the full variable domain: DSGVTQTPKHLITATGQRVTLRCSPRSGDLSVYWYQQSLDQGLQFLIQYYNGEERAKGNILERFSAQQFPDLHSELNLSSLELGDSALYFCASSPGTAVKFGNTIYFGEGSWLTVV.